Sequencing of this T cell receptor (beta chain) was carried out in a study of PD-L1 blockade in urothelial cancer. Study details: Male patients with bladder-origin urothelial cancer numbered about 85% of the roughly 29. Blood was evaluated 3 weeks (second dose) and 6 weeks after therapy began.

The length of the CDR3 is 12 residues. Sample numbers ranged from 1 to 8 per patient, encompassing pretreatment and on-treatment collections. Overall study findings and caveats: Survival was better when pretreatment blood TCR clonality fell below the median.

TCRdb's copy holds only in-frame clones and misses some; the assay was immunoSEQ multiplex PCR. Of about 44,000 clones listed, approximately 78% are singletons. As regards this clone: Its specificity is not known.

The rearrangement links TRBV1 to TRBJ1-2. TRBV1 counts as a pseudogene. The sequencing used PBMCs, collected around atezolizumab (anti-PD-L1) treatment. The source is a man aged 65 to 85 with urothelial cancer. The CDR3 region has the DNA TGCACCGGACTAACAAACAACTATGGCTACACCTTC. Amino acid sequence: CTGLTNNYGYTF.